The 22 T cell receptor beta chains below were found in one sample sequenced in a study of identical twins (dated by TCRdb to 2015 to 2016). Libraries came from 5' RACE. The instrument was an Illumina HiSeq 2000. Clones were called with MiXCR by TCRdb after fastp trimmed the public reads at Q25, and only in-frame beta chains were retained. Here each entry gathers all rows of one CDR3 protein and keeps the most common genes and DNA. Recorded for this sample are 690,000 or so distinct CDR3 sequences; about 9.4% of them occurred a single time. The ten biggest clones cover approximately 0.89% of the sample. The same specimen was also included in a second study, on yellow fever vaccine responses in identical twins.

The source material was PBMCs. These receptors all stem from a woman aged 18-29 years in good health.

This clonotype was observed at least ten times. The chain employs TRBV29-1 and TRBJ2-5, with D perhaps matching TRBD2 (6 bases). Per the germline V gene, CDR1 is SQVTM and CDR2 is ANQGSEA. V gave up 5 bases and J gave up 1 base, with 11 bases separating them. CDR3 length equals 13 residues. The DNA of the CDR3 is TGCAGCGTTCCCCGGGGGACCCAAGAGACCCAGTACTTC. It codes for CSVPRGTQETQYF.

The sample holds a few counts of this clonotype. The chain joins TRBV12-5 to TRBJ1-1; D gene ambiguous. V gave up 1 base and J gave up 4 bases, with 7 bases separating them. The CDR3 contains 13 residues. Per germline, CDR1 LGHNT and CDR2 FRNRAP. The CDR3 bases are TGTGCTAGTGGTTTGGAGGGTTTCACTGAAGCTTTCTTT. The encoded protein is CASGLEGFTEAFF.

This clonotype was detected a few times. J is TRBJ2-5 and V is TRBV24-1; 13 bases align to TRBD2. V dropped 4 bases and J dropped 5; count of bases not matched to a gene: 6. CDR1 KGHDR and CDR2 SFDVKD come from the germline V gene. The CDR3 loop spans 16 amino acids. The chain's CDR3 is CATSDSWTSGSETQYF. In nucleotides, the CDR3 is TGTGCCACCAGTGACTCTTGGACTAGCGGGAGTGAGACCCAGTACTTC.

CDR3 loop: CASSFMYRGLQETQYF. CDR3 bases: TGTGCCAGCAGCTTTATGTATCGGGGGCTTCAAGAGACCCAGTACTTC. V usage is TRBV14 and J usage is TRBJ2-5; D possibly uses TRBD1 or TRBD2 (6 bases each). Between the trimmed V and J ends, which lost 5 bases and 2 bases, there was a span of 18 bases. The CDR3 contains 16 residues. Germline V gene sequence: CDR1 SGHDN, CDR2 FVKESK. The full variable domain, rest sourced from reference TRBV14 and TRBJ2-5, is EAGVTQFPSHSVIEKGQTVTLRCDPISGHDNLYWYRRVMGKEIKFLLHFVKESKQDESGMPNNRFLAERTGGTYSTLKVQPAELEDSGVYFCASSFMYRGLQETQYFGPGTRLLVL.

The chain employs TRBV30 and TRBJ2-7; D gene uncertain. This CDR3 spans 13 amino acids. V lost 0 bases and J lost 6, with 12 bases in between. In germline, CDR1 is GTSNPN, CDR2 SVGIG (reference sequence). DNA for the CDR3: TGTGCCTGGAGTGTGTCCGATACGGGCGAGCAGTACTTC. Its protein is CAWSVSDTGEQYF.

This clonotype was seen a few times. The chain carries TRBV27 and TRBJ2-5; TRBD2 agrees at 9 bases. With V trimmed by 3 bases and J by 1 base, 6 bases remained unmatched. Germline V gives CDR1 MNHEY, CDR2 SMNVEV (reference sequence). This CDR3 spans 16 amino acids. The CDR3 region is CASSFSFSGSQETQYF. The DNA for the CDR3 is TGTGCCAGCAGTTTCTCCTTTAGCGGGAGCCAAGAGACCCAGTACTTC.

In this sample, this clonotype turned up many times. The chain uses TRBV7-9 and TRBJ2-6, with D perhaps matching TRBD1 (6 bases). Germline V lookup: CDR1 SEHNR, CDR2 FQNEAQ (reference sequence). The CDR3 sequence is 16 residues long. The V gene lost 7 bases and the J gene lost 0 bases, with 13 bases spanning the gap. The CDR3 coding sequence is TGTGCCAGCACCGCCGGACAGAACTCTGGGGCCAACGTCCTGACTTTC. It yields the protein CASTAGQNSGANVLTF.

V and J are TRBV7-9 and TRBJ1-2, with 8 bases matching TRBD1. Germline values: CDR1 SEHNR, CDR2 FQNEAQ (reference sequence). Trimming took 2 bases from V and 6 from J; bases not matched to a gene: 2. This CDR3 is built from 13 residues. CDR3: CASSLLTGDGYTF. The CDR3 DNA is TGTGCCAGCAGCTTATTGACAGGGGATGGCTACACCTTC.

In its sample, this clonotype was seen a few times. The chain employs TRBV6-1 and TRBJ2-3; 8 nucleotides align to TRBD1. This CDR3 has 17 amino acids. In germline, CDR1 is MNHNS, CDR2 SASEGT. The V segment lost 5 bases and the J segment 1 base; nucleotides outside the gene matches: 11. CDR3 loop: CASSRVGQGRGTDTQYF. The CDR3 nucleotides are TGTGCCAGCAGTCGAGTTGGACAGGGAAGGGGCACAGATACGCAGTATTTT.

A few counts support this clonotype. J is TRBJ2-5 and V is TRBV20-1; D is ambiguous. Germline loops: CDR1 DFQATT, CDR2 SNEGSKA (reference sequence). V lost 5 bases, J lost 5 bases, and 12 bases lay in between. The CDR3 runs 12 residues. DNA for the CDR3: TGCAGTGCTGGGATCGCGCTGGAGACCCAGTACTTC. Encoded protein: CSAGIALETQYF.

This clonotype was picked up many times. V is TRBV7-3 and J is TRBJ2-2; D is ambiguous. The CDR3 spans 17 residues. V was cut by 1 base and J by 1 base, with 13 bases left in between. CDR1 and CDR2 from the germline V gene are SGHTA and FQGTGA. The CDR3 is CASSLNPVTMNTGELFF. The CDR3 DNA is TGTGCCAGCAGCTTAAACCCCGTGACCATGAACACCGGGGAGCTGTTTTTT.

There are a few counts of this clonotype. This chain joins TRBV7-9 and TRBJ2-3; no reliable D call. This CDR3 comprises 14 residues. The V gene lost 3 bases and the J gene lost 2 bases, with 9 bases spanning the gap. Germline CDR1 is SEHNR and CDR2 is FQNEAQ (reference sequence). CDR3 DNA: TGTGCCAGCAGCTTGCGTCTCAACACAGATACGCAGTATTTT. It specifies CASSLRLNTDTQYF.

The DNA of the CDR3 is TGCAGCGTTGTCAGGGGGATGAACACTGAAGCTTTCTTT. It specifies CSVVRGMNTEAFF. This chain connects TRBV29-1 to TRBJ1-1; 7 bases are a match to TRBD1. After removal of 4 bases from V and 0 bases from J, the junction contained 2 bases not matched to a gene. Looked up from germline, CDR1 is SQVTM and CDR2 is ANQGSEA. CDR3 length: 13 amino acids.

This clonotype came up many times. The chain recombines TRBV5-1 with TRBJ2-4; D is unclear. The V gene lost 0 bases and the J gene lost 0 bases, with 4 bases spanning the gap. The CDR3 runs 14 residues. CDR1 is SGHRS, CDR2 YFSETQ, per germline. The CDR3 sequence is CASSLELAKNIQYF. CDR3 nucleotide sequence: TGCGCCAGCAGCTTGGAATTAGCCAAAAACATTCAGTACTTC.

This clonotype was picked up a small number of times. This chain links TRBV20-1 with TRBJ2-3; D may be TRBD1 (5 bases). V shed 6 bases and J shed 9 bases, with 13 bases lying between them. This CDR3 spans 11 amino acids. Germline-derived CDR1 and CDR2 are DFQATT and SNEGSKA (reference sequence). The CDR3 region is CSAPDSATQYF. The DNA for the CDR3 is TGCAGTGCACCAGACAGTGCAACGCAGTATTTT.

This clonotype was observed a few times. The genes are TRBV28 and TRBJ2-7; D might be TRBD1 (6 bases). This CDR3 region has 16 residues. Trimming stripped 6 bases from V and 2 bases from J, with 20 bases between. Per the germline V gene, CDR1 is MDHEN and CDR2 is SYDVKM. Here the CDR3 DNA reads TGTGCCAGCAGCCTTAAGTCATCAGGGGCAACCTACGAGCAGTACTTC. It yields the protein CASSLKSSGATYEQYF.

The chain has TRBV3-1 and TRBJ2-3; no clear D gene. In germline, CDR1 is LGHDT, CDR2 YNNKEL (reference sequence). The CDR3 runs 14 residues. Trimming took off 8 bases at V and 0 bases at J, with 12 bases between the two ends. CDR3 protein: CASEEWGSTDTQYF. In nucleotides, the CDR3 is TGTGCCAGCGAGGAGTGGGGAAGCACAGATACGCAGTATTTT.

V usage is TRBV6-1 and J usage is TRBJ2-2; 11 bases align to TRBD1. This CDR3 is built from 15 residues. Germline CDR1 and CDR2: MNHNS and SASEGT. With 5 bases clipped from V and 6 bases from J, the junction kept 5 bases outside the gene matches. DNA of the CDR3: TGTGCCAGCAGTCCCGGGACAGGGGGGGCCGGGGAGCTGTTTTTT. This translates into CASSPGTGGAGELFF.

Details on this clonotype: Sequence at one end of the junction differs from germline and may be a read error. The chain couples TRBV4-3 to TRBJ2-2; 7 positions agree with TRBD2. The CDR3 is 16 residues long. Germline values: CDR1 LGHNA, CDR2 YSLEER. CDR3 amino acids: CACSPHPSGNTGELFF. The CDR3 coding sequence is TGCGCCTGCAGCCCACATCCTAGCGGGAACACCGGGGAGCTGTTTTTT.

This clonotype showed up many times. This chain connects TRBV6-5 to TRBJ1-1; D is perhaps TRBD1 (5 bases). The ends were cut back, 1 base at V and 3 bases at J, with 6 bases in the middle. This CDR3 has 13 amino acids. Germline V lookup: CDR1 MNHEY, CDR2 SVGAGI. CDR3 protein: CASSYLGDTEAFF. The CDR3 nucleotides read TGTGCCAGCAGTTACTTAGGGGACACTGAAGCTTTCTTT.

This clonotype was seen many times. The V and J genes are TRBV6-2 or TRBV6-3 and TRBJ2-1; 8 bases are a match to TRBD2. V lost 0 bases to trimming and J lost 6 bases; unmatched junction nucleotides: 16. Germline lookup yields CDR1 MNHEY and CDR2 SVGEGT. This CDR3 is built from 19 residues. The CDR3 loop is CASSYSNSRFVAGRNEQFF. CDR3 sequence (DNA): TGTGCCAGCAGTTACTCTAATAGCCGTTTCGTAGCGGGACGCAATGAGCAGTTCTTC.

As to this clonotype: This may arise from a read error, as a much more abundant clone is one base away. V and J are TRBV5-6 and TRBJ2-3, with TRBD1 identical over 8 bases. CDR1 is SGHDT and CDR2 is YYEEEE in the germline V gene. V was pared by 2 bases and J by 8 bases, with 10 bases of the junction left unmatched. This CDR3 is built from 15 residues. The DNA of the CDR3 is TGTGCCAGCAGCTTTAGTTCCCAGGGGGCGCTTACGCAGTATTTT. Protein product: CASSFSSQGALTQYF. Complete variable domain (other parts from reference TRBV5-6 and TRBJ2-3): DAGVTQSPTHLIKTRGQQVTLRCSPKSGHDTVSWYQQALGQGPQFIFQYYEEEERQRGNFPDRFSGHQFPNYSSELNVNALLLGDSALYLCASSFSSQGALTQYFGPGTRLTVL.